The 27 T cell receptor beta chains given below trace back to one sample, sequenced in a study of T cell responses to AZD1222 COVID-19 vaccine. Clones were sequenced by immunoSEQ multiplex PCR, and TCRdb holds only the in-frame ones, with some missing. The data contain some 120,000 clones, roughly 94% of them seen just once; the ten biggest clones take up approximately 6.3%. This specimen was peripheral blood, taken on day 0 of AZD1222 vaccination. The origin of the receptors is an adult in good health.

This sequence joins TRBV24-1 and TRBJ2-1, with 9 bases lining up with TRBD2. From germline, CDR1 is KGHDR and CDR2 SFDVKD. The CDR3 covers 14 residues. V lost 7 bases to trimming and J lost 7 bases; unmatched junction nucleotides: 7. The CDR3 region has the DNA TGTGCCACCAGGGGGTCTAGCGGGAAGAATGAGCAGTTCTTC. This sequence encodes CATRGSSGKNEQFF.

This clone is a singleton in its sample. This chain links TRBV9 with TRBJ2-6; D might be TRBD2 (5 bases). The germline CDR1 and CDR2 sequences are SGDLS and YYNGEE. V lost 3 bases and J lost 4, with 17 bases in between. The CDR3 runs to 17 residues. Here the CDR3 reads CASSAPGGAAGANVLTF. The DNA for the CDR3 is TGTGCCAGCAGCGCCCCCGGCGGAGCGGCGGGGGCCAACGTCCTGACTTTC.

The V gene is TRBV12-1, the J gene TRBJ2-7; the table calls TRBD2, which could not be checked here. TRBV12-1 is shown as a pseudogene. This CDR3 comprises 13 residues. The CDR3 here is CATPYGGRYEQYF. As DNA, the CDR3 is TGTGCCACCCCTTACGGGGGGCGCTACGAGCAGTACTTC.

This clone was counted once. This CDR3 is CATKLAGSYEQYF. The CDR3 nucleotides are TGTGCCACCAAACTAGCGGGCTCCTACGAGCAGTACTTC. The genes are TRBV6-5 and TRBJ2-7; 9 bases are a match to TRBD2. V dropped 10 bases and J dropped 0; count of bases not matched to a gene: 4. CDR1 and CDR2 (germline): MNHEY, SVGAGI. CDR3 length equals 13 residues.

This clone has a single count. This chain connects TRBV5-6 to TRBJ1-1; no reliable D call. CDR3 length: 15 amino acids. V shed 4 bases and J shed 1 base, with 14 bases lying between them. The germline V gene has CDR1 SGHDT and CDR2 YYEEEE. The CDR3 protein is CASSPRLGGNTEAFF. The DNA of the CDR3 is TGTGCCAGCAGCCCCCGTTTGGGCGGGAACACTGAAGCTTTCTTT.

V is TRBV10-3 and J is TRBJ2-5; D not resolved. Trimming pared 10 bases from V and 1 base from J, leaving 16 bases between. The germline V gene encodes CDR1 ENHRY and CDR2 SYGVKD. The CDR3 runs 14 residues. Here the CDR3 DNA reads TGTGCCACCTCGCGTGAGCGCGGCCAAGAGACCCAGTACTTC. Residues: CATSRERGQETQYF.

This chain uses TRBV7-3 with TRBJ2-2; the match to TRBD2 covers 8 bases. From germline, CDR1 is SGHTA and CDR2 FQGTGA. The trim removed 2 bases at V and 12 bases at J, leaving 5 bases unmatched. CDR3 size: 13 residues. The chain's CDR3 is CASSLASGRKLFF. For the CDR3, the DNA is TGTGCCAGCAGCTTAGCTAGCGGGCGGAAGCTGTTTTTT.

This clone was seen just once. V is TRBV12-2 and J is TRBJ2-2; the table's D call, TRBD1, has no DNA check behind it. TRBV12-2 is a recognized pseudogene. The CDR3 is 16 amino acids. The DNA of the CDR3 is TGTGCAAGTCGCTTAGTAGGGGATGTACCCACCGGGGAGCTGTTTTTT. Translating it yields CASRLVGDVPTGELFF.

The chain carries TRBV7-9 and TRBJ1-5, with D perhaps matching TRBD1 (6 bases). Trimming cost V 2 bases and J 11 bases, with 25 bases left between them. The CDR3 is 17 residues long. In germline, CDR1 is SEHNR, CDR2 FQNEAQ (reference sequence). The CDR3 here is CASSLRGSGEKGGAQHF. DNA of the CDR3: TGTGCCAGCAGCTTAAGGGGGTCAGGGGAAAAAGGTGGGGCCCAGCATTTT.

This rearrangement joins TRBV18 to TRBJ2-1, with unresolved D. Germline V lookup: CDR1 KGHSH, CDR2 LQKENI. V was cut by 1 base and J by 6 bases, with 4 bases left in between. The CDR3 is 12 amino acids. The CDR3 is CASSPQGNEQFF. The CDR3 nucleotides are TGTGCCAGCTCACCACAGGGCAATGAGCAGTTCTTC.

V is TRBV28 and J is TRBJ1-3; D perhaps matches TRBD1 (6 bases). CDR3 length: 16 residues. Trimming took off 3 bases at V and 0 bases at J, with 12 bases between the two ends. CDR1 and CDR2 (germline): MDHEN, SYDVKM. The DNA of the CDR3 is TGTGCCAGCAGTTTGGGGGGCCCGGGCTCTGGAAACACCATATATTTT. Translating gives CASSLGGPGSGNTIYF.

This chain uses TRBV6-5 with TRBJ2-3, with 7 bases matching TRBD1. There are 15 residues in the CDR3. After removal of 6 bases from V and 6 bases from J, the junction contained 12 bases not matched to a gene. The germline V gene encodes CDR1 MNHEY and CDR2 SVGAGI. Written as DNA, the CDR3 is TGTGCCAGCAGCCCACAGGGGTCTCTTAGGGATACGCAGTATTTT. Encoded protein: CASSPQGSLRDTQYF.

The chain carries TRBV6-1 and TRBJ1-3; D remains ambiguous. The CDR3 consists of 16 residues. V lost 4 bases, J lost 2 bases, and 15 bases lay in between. Germline values: CDR1 MNHNS, CDR2 SASEGT. The CDR3 region is CASSAPWPDPGNTIYF. Written as DNA, the CDR3 is TGTGCCAGCAGTGCCCCCTGGCCAGACCCTGGAAACACCATATATTTT.

The chain employs TRBV27 and TRBJ2-3; perhaps TRBD2 as D (6 bases). V lost 4 bases and J 4 bases, leaving 21 bases between the germline ends. Germline lookup yields CDR1 MNHEY and CDR2 SMNVEV (reference sequence). The CDR3 loop spans 17 amino acids. Written as DNA, the CDR3 is TGTGCCAGCAGTTCCTGGACGCACACCGGCGGGGCAGATACGCAGTATTTT. Residues: CASSSWTHTGGADTQYF.

V gene TRBV2 combines with J gene TRBJ1-6; TRBD1 agrees at 9 bases. This CDR3 has 13 amino acids. The J segment lost 10 bases and the V segment lost 8 bases, leaving 6 bases of the junction unmatched. Per the germline V gene, CDR1 is SNHLY and CDR2 is FYNNEI. The CDR3 DNA reads as TGTGCCAGCGGAACAGGGGGCGAATCACCCCTCCACTTT. It specifies CASGTGGESPLHF.

The chain has TRBV2 and TRBJ1-2; no clear D gene. Germline lookup yields CDR1 SNHLY and CDR2 FYNNEI. Trimming pared 1 base from V and 7 bases from J, leaving 13 bases between. There are 14 residues in the CDR3. The CDR3: CASSEDKGTGGYTF. The CDR3 DNA reads as TGTGCCAGCAGTGAAGATAAGGGAACTGGTGGCTACACCTTC. The complete variable domain, with remaining parts taken from reference TRBV2 and TRBJ1-2, reads EPEVTQTPSHQVTQMGQEVILRCVPISNHLYFYWYRQILGQKVEFLVSFYNNEISEKSEIFDDQFSVERPDGSNFTLKIRSTKLEDSAMYFCASSEDKGTGGYTFGSGTRLTVV.

In this sample, this clone turned up once. V usage is TRBV4-2 and J usage is TRBJ2-3; D assignment may be TRBD1 or TRBD2 (5 bases each). The CDR3 consists of 15 residues. In germline, CDR1 is LGHNA, CDR2 YNFKEQ. Between the trimmed V and J ends, which lost 4 bases and 6 bases, there was a span of 17 bases. The CDR3 here is CASSPRGRGEDTQYF. The CDR3 nucleotides read TGTGCCAGCAGCCCACGGGGAAGGGGAGAGGATACGCAGTATTTT.

V is TRBV19 and J is TRBJ2-3; 13 bases fit TRBD2. The CDR3 consists of 17 residues. J gave up 1 base and V 6 bases, and 7 bases lay outside the gene matches. Germline CDR1 reads LNHDA; CDR2 reads SQIVND (reference sequence). CDR3 coding DNA: TGTGCCAGTAGGCCGGGACTAGCGGGAATCGGCACAGATACGCAGTATTTT. Protein sequence: CASRPGLAGIGTDTQYF.

The V call is TRBV6-2 or TRBV6-3, the J call TRBJ1-1, with 9 positions matching TRBD1. CDR1 MNHEY and CDR2 SVGEGT come from the germline V gene. The CDR3 runs 11 residues. Losses at the gene ends were 5 bases for V and 11 bases for J; bases not matched to a gene: 3. CDR3 DNA sequence: TGTGCCAGCAGTAACGACAGGGGGGCTTTCTTT. Amino acids: CASSNDRGAFF.

This clone was picked up a small number of times. This chain uses TRBV18 with TRBJ2-7; D ambiguous. CDR1 is KGHSH, CDR2 LQKENI, per germline. V was shortened by 2 bases and J by 5 bases, with 10 bases between the two germline ends. This CDR3 comprises 13 residues. The CDR3 spells CASSPEMGNEQYF. The CDR3 DNA reads TGTGCCAGCTCACCAGAGATGGGCAACGAGCAGTACTTC.

The chain has TRBV30 and TRBJ2-7; 10 nucleotides line up with TRBD1. J gave up 0 bases and V 5 bases, and 1 base lay outside the gene matches. Germline values: CDR1 GTSNPN, CDR2 SVGIG (reference sequence). The CDR3 is 13 residues long. The CDR3 DNA sequence: TGTGCCTGGGGGACAGGGGTCTCCTACGAGCAGTACTTC. Translated: CAWGTGVSYEQYF.

This chain connects TRBV5-1 to TRBJ2-1; 9 nucleotides agree with TRBD2. Losses at the gene ends were 4 bases for V and 4 bases for J; bases not matched to a gene: 9. The CDR3 has 16 residues. Germline CDR1 and CDR2: SGHRS and YFSETQ. The CDR3 sequence: CASSRNLAGTYNEQFF. CDR3 nucleotides: TGCGCCAGCAGCAGGAATCTAGCGGGAACGTACAATGAGCAGTTCTTC.

V and J are TRBV7-9 and TRBJ2-1; D is perhaps TRBD2 (6 bases). V was cut by 1 base and J by 11 bases, with 21 bases left in between. This CDR3 is 16 amino acids long. Germline loops: CDR1 SEHNR, CDR2 FQNEAQ (reference sequence). CDR3 sequence reads: CASSLVWEVGQTKQFF. The CDR3 nucleotides read TGTGCCAGCAGCTTAGTCTGGGAGGTCGGACAAACGAAGCAGTTCTTC.

The count of this clone is one. The V call is TRBV5-1, the J call TRBJ2-1; D possibly matches TRBD1 or TRBD2 (5 bases each). Germline lookup yields CDR1 SGHRS and CDR2 YFSETQ. V was clipped by 4 bases and J by 9 bases, with 11 bases between them. The length of the CDR3 is 12 residues. The CDR3 sequence is CASSRDGAEQFF. For the CDR3, the DNA is TGCGCCAGCAGCCGGGACGGAGCTGAGCAGTTCTTC.

This clone was detected only once. J is TRBJ1-1 and V is TRBV11-2; 9 nucleotides line up with TRBD1. The germline CDR1 and CDR2 sequences are SGHAT and FQNNGV. This CDR3 comprises 14 residues. Germline trimming cut 3 bases from V and 3 bases from J; bases unmatched to any gene: 2. CDR3 protein: CASSLTGGHTEAFF. The CDR3 bases are TGTGCCAGCAGCTTGACAGGGGGTCACACTGAAGCTTTCTTT. The whole variable domain, filled in from reference TRBV11-2 and TRBJ1-1, reads EAGVAQSPRYKIIEKRQSVAFWCNPISGHATLYWYQQILGQGPKLLIQFQNNGVVDDSQLPKDRFSAERLKGVDSTLKIQPAKLEDSAVYLCASSLTGGHTEAFFGQGTRLTVV.

This clone was seen once. This chain joins TRBV5-6 and TRBJ2-1; unclear D gene. V gave up 0 bases and J gave up 7 bases, with 8 bases separating them. Germline V gene lookup returns CDR1 SGHDT and CDR2 YYEEEE. The CDR3 contains 13 residues. CDR3 in DNA: TGTGCCAGCAGCTTGGCCGTGGGAAATGAGCAGTTCTTC. Translated: CASSLAVGNEQFF.

The chain employs TRBV6-5 and TRBJ2-5; 8 bases are shared with TRBD2. The length of the CDR3 is 15 residues. The V and J ends lost 5 bases and 5 bases, in that order; junction bases with no gene match: 10. The germline gives CDR1 MNHEY, CDR2 SVGAGI. In DNA form, the CDR3 reads TGTGCCAGCAGTCCCCTCGGGGGGGGGATGGAGACCCAGTACTTC. It translates to CASSPLGGGMETQYF.